One sample yielded the 18 T cell receptor beta chains listed below, sequenced in a study of cytomegalovirus exposure and HLA in healthy donors. The primer mix had 60 Vbeta and 13 Jbeta primers. The method was immunoSEQ multiplex PCR; TCRdb's version includes in-frame clones alone and lacks a portion of them. The data hold hundreds of thousands of clones, with around 76% observed a single time. Sequences were obtained from PBMCs. Every receptor here comes from a man aged 35 to 55 in good health and CMV-seropositive.

The V gene is TRBV27, the J gene TRBJ2-3; maybe TRBD2 (5 bases). Germline lookup yields CDR1 MNHEY and CDR2 SMNVEV (reference sequence). The CDR3 totals 14 residues. V was shortened by 5 bases and J by 2 bases, with 11 bases between the two germline ends. The CDR3 DNA reads as TGTGCCAGCAGTGGGGATAGCGACACAGATACGCAGTATTTT. Residues: CASSGDSDTDTQYF.

The chain is built from TRBV6-5 and TRBJ1-2; 7 positions agree with TRBD1. Germline CDR1 reads MNHEY; CDR2 reads SVGAGI. This CDR3 is 13 amino acids long. V lost 6 bases to trimming and J lost 3 bases; unmatched junction nucleotides: 4. The chain's CDR3 is CASRRDSHYGYTF. DNA of the CDR3: TGTGCCAGCAGACGGGACAGCCACTATGGCTACACCTTC.

This chain links TRBV2 with TRBJ1-5; TRBD1 matches 9 bases. The CDR3 spans 15 residues. J gave up 4 bases and V 6 bases, and 7 bases lay outside the gene matches. Germline-derived CDR1 and CDR2 are SNHLY and FYNNEI. In DNA form, the CDR3 reads TGTGCCAGCAGGACCGGGACAGGGATTAATCAGCCCCAGCATTTT. Its protein is CASRTGTGINQPQHF. The full variable domain, in which reference TRBV2 and TRBJ1-5 provide the parts outside the CDR3, is EPEVTQTPSHQVTQMGQEVILRCVPISNHLYFYWYRQILGQKVEFLVSFYNNEISEKSEIFDDQFSVERPDGSNFTLKIRSTKLEDSAMYFCASRTGTGINQPQHFGDGTRLSIL.

This clone was found once. The chain combines TRBV7-9 with TRBJ1-1; TRBD1 is a possible D gene (6 bases). The V gene's germline CDR1 is SEHNR and CDR2 FQNEAQ (reference sequence). Trimming took off 1 base at V and 5 bases at J, with 20 bases between the two ends. The CDR3 has 17 residues. CDR3 bases: TGTGCCAGCAGCTTAGTGGGGAACAGGGCCCGGCGGACTGAAGCTTTCTTT. Amino acids: CASSLVGNRARRTEAFF.

The chain combines TRBV9 with TRBJ2-3, with 12 bases identical to TRBD2. The germline V gene has CDR1 SGDLS and CDR2 YYNGEE. CDR3 size: 16 residues. The V and J ends lost 4 bases and 1 base, in that order; junction bases with no gene match: 4. Here the CDR3 DNA reads TGTGCCAGCAGCATGCGGACTAGCGGGGGCACAGATACGCAGTATTTT. This codes for CASSMRTSGGTDTQYF.

The rearrangement joins TRBV9 to TRBJ1-1; weak D call: TRBD1 (5 bases). Germline V gene sequence: CDR1 SGDLS, CDR2 YYNGEE. This CDR3 region has 14 residues. V lost 0 bases and J lost 5, with 11 bases in between. The CDR3 region is CASSVALGGTEAFF. The CDR3 bases are TGTGCCAGCAGCGTAGCTCTGGGGGGAACTGAAGCTTTCTTT.

The rearrangement uses TRBV29-1 and TRBJ2-6; no definite D call. Germline loops: CDR1 SQVTM, CDR2 ANQGSEA. The CDR3 covers 15 residues. With 2 bases removed from V and 0 bases from J, the gap between germline ends came to 8 bases. CDR3 in amino acids: CSVEPSSSGANVLTF. The CDR3 coding sequence is TGCAGCGTTGAACCAAGTAGCTCTGGGGCCAACGTCCTGACTTTC.

The J gene is TRBJ1-2, the V gene TRBV27; TRBD1 agrees at 7 bases. The CDR3 has 13 residues. V lost 5 bases to trimming and J lost 7 bases; unmatched junction nucleotides: 7. From germline, CDR1 is MNHEY and CDR2 SMNVEV (reference sequence). The CDR3 reads CASSPPGTAGYTF. In nucleotides, the CDR3 is TGTGCCAGCAGTCCGCCCGGGACAGCTGGCTACACCTTC.

The chain uses TRBV29-1 and TRBJ1-3; D unresolved. The CDR3 extends over 12 amino acids. Deletions cut 7 bases from V and 0 bases from J, with 7 bases between. The germline CDR1 and CDR2 sequences are SQVTM and ANQGSEA. CDR3 sequence reads: CSGRYSGNTIYF. The CDR3 DNA follows: TGCAGCGGTCGGTACTCTGGAAACACCATATATTTT.

This chain joins TRBV6-5 and TRBJ1-1; 8 nucleotides agree with TRBD1. V gave up 4 bases and J gave up 4 bases; unmatched junction bases: 8. Germline assignment: CDR1 MNHEY and CDR2 SVGAGI. The CDR3 has 15 amino acids. In nucleotides, the CDR3 is TGTGCCAGCAGTTCGGCTACAGGGGGTGTCACTGAAGCTTTCTTT. Encoded protein: CASSSATGGVTEAFF.

This clone was seen just once. This chain links TRBV2 with TRBJ2-1, with 9 positions matching TRBD2. J lost 7 bases, V lost 6 bases, and 10 bases had no gene match. The CDR3 length is 15 residues. CDR1 is SNHLY, CDR2 FYNNEI, per germline. The CDR3 DNA follows: TGTGCCAGCAGAAAGGAAGCGGGAGGAGGGAATGAGCAGTTCTTC. Translation: CASRKEAGGGNEQFF.

This clone has only one observation. V gene TRBV7-3 combines with J gene TRBJ2-1, with 10 bases identical to TRBD2. There are 17 residues in the CDR3. Trimming at V came to 2 bases and at J to 6 bases, leaving 10 bases not matched to a gene. CDR1 and CDR2 (germline): SGHTA, FQGTGA. The CDR3 loop reads CASSLYWASGSPNEQFF. As DNA, the CDR3 is TGTGCCAGCAGCTTATATTGGGCTAGCGGGAGCCCCAATGAGCAGTTCTTC.

The chain uses TRBV5-1 and TRBJ2-1; weak D call: TRBD2 (5 bases). This CDR3 is built from 13 residues. Germline assignment: CDR1 SGHRS and CDR2 YFSETQ. The V gene lost 5 bases and the J gene lost 7 bases, with 13 bases spanning the gap. The CDR3 is CASRVLVSNEQFF. The CDR3 coding sequence is TGCGCCAGCAGGGTACTAGTTTCGAATGAGCAGTTCTTC.

For this clone: Within the sample, other DNA sequences also encode this same CDR3. The chain uses TRBV5-1 and TRBJ1-1; TRBD1 is a possible D gene (5 bases). V was trimmed by 0 bases and J by 0 bases, leaving 6 bases between them. The CDR3 is made up of 14 amino acids. Per germline, CDR1 SGHRS and CDR2 YFSETQ. The CDR3 coding sequence is TGCGCCAGCAGCTTGGGACAGATGAACACTGAAGCTTTCTTT. Protein sequence: CASSLGQMNTEAFF.

This clone appeared a single time. The junction does not match germline at one end; this may be a read error. The gene calls are TRBV7-9 and TRBJ2-3, with no clear D. The CDR3 spans 12 residues. Germline V CDR1 and CDR2: SEHNR, FQNEAQ (reference sequence). The CDR3 sequence is CSSSPITDTQYF. CDR3 DNA: TGTTCCAGCAGCCCAATCACAGATACGCAGTATTTT. The full variable domain, in which reference TRBV7-9 and TRBJ2-3 provide the parts outside the CDR3, is DTGVSQNPRHKITKRGQNVTFRCDPISEHNRLYWYRQTLGQGPEFLTYFQNEAQLEKSRLLSDRFSAERPKGSFSTLEIQRTEQGDSAMYLCSSSPITDTQYFGPGTRLTVL.

This clone was seen repeatedly, ten times or more. The rearrangement uses TRBV9 and TRBJ1-1; no reliable D call. V lost 7 bases to trimming and J lost 4 bases, with 17 bases between them. The CDR3 is made up of 14 amino acids. Germline CDR1 and CDR2: SGDLS and YYNGEE. DNA for the CDR3: TGTGCCAGCGGTGGAGGCCAAGAGAGCACTGAAGCTTTCTTT. It encodes CASGGGQESTEAFF. Full variable domain (rest looked up from reference TRBV9 and TRBJ1-1): DSGVTQTPKHLITATGQRVTLRCSPRSGDLSVYWYQQSLDQGLQFLIQYYNGEERAKGNILERFSAQQFPDLHSELNLSSLELGDSALYFCASGGGQESTEAFFGQGTRLTVV.

There are a few counts of this clone. This rearrangement joins TRBV30 to TRBJ2-3, with 9 bases identical to TRBD1. The germline CDR1 and CDR2 sequences are GTSNPN and SVGIG (reference sequence). The V segment lost 5 bases and the J segment 4 bases; nucleotides outside the gene matches: 1. The CDR3 consists of 12 residues. CDR3 DNA sequence: TGTGCCTGGGGACAGGGGCCAGATACGCAGTATTTT. The encoded protein is CAWGQGPDTQYF.

The chain links TRBV12-5 to TRBJ1-2; no clear D. CDR3 size: 12 residues. V lost 1 base and J 8 bases, leaving 8 bases between the germline ends. Germline values: CDR1 LGHNT, CDR2 FRNRAP. CDR3 nucleotide sequence: TGTGCTAGTGGTTTGGGGGCCCGGGGCTACACCTTC. This codes for CASGLGARGYTF.